Sequencing of this TCR beta chain was carried out in a study of graft-versus-host responses after intestinal transplantation. The study, taken as a whole, reports: Recipient marrow contained GvH clones, some of which appeared first in ileum or blood.

Method: immunoSEQ multiplex PCR; TCRdb's copy keeps in-frame clones and lacks some. Here the sample spans about 64,000 clones, more than 85% being singletons. CDR1 is MDHEN, CDR2 SYDVKM, per germline. V was trimmed by 5 bases and J by 6 bases, leaving 8 bases between them. This CDR3 comprises 12 residues. With regard to this clone: What it recognizes is unknown.

The clonotype comes from a human donor who was the organ donor for an intestinal transplant. The specimen was unstimulated CD8+ T cells sorted from spleen or lymph node cells, collected before transplant. V is TRBV28 and J is TRBJ1-3; no reliable D call. CDR3 region: CASSQTVNTIYF. The CDR3 region has the DNA TGTGCCAGCAGTCAAACAGTAAACACCATATATTTT.